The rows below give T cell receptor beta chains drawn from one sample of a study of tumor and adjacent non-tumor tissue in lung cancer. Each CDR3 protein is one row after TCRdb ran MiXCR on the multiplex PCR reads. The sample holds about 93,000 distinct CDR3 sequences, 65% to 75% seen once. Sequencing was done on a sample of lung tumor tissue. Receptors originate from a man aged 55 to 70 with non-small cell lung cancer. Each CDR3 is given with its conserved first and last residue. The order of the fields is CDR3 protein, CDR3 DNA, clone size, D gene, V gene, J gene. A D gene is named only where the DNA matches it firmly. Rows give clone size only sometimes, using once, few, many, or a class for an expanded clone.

CDR3: CASKTGGDGANVLTF
DNA: TGTGCCAGCAAAACGGGGGGTGATGGGGCCAACGTCCTGACTTTC
size: .
D: TRBD2
V: TRBV13
J: TRBJ2-6

CDR3: CSASAMGLAGKYEQYF
DNA: TGCAGTGCTAGTGCAATGGGACTAGCGGGAAAGTACGAGCAGTACTTC
size: .
D: TRBD2
V: TRBV20-1
J: TRBJ2-7

CDR3: CSATPGQGAYEQYF
DNA: TGCAGTGCTACACCGGGACAGGGGGCCTACGAGCAGTACTTC
size: many
D: TRBD1
V: TRBV20-1
J: TRBJ2-7

CDR3: CASSFRGAGVTGELFF
DNA: TGTGCCAGCAGCTTTCGGGGGGCCGGGGTAACCGGGGAGCTGTTTTTT
size: .
D: .
V: TRBV11-2
J: TRBJ2-2

CDR3: CASSYTTGTHSYEQYF
DNA: TGTGCCAGCAGTTACACCACCGGGACCCATTCCTACGAGCAGTACTTC
size: many
D: .
V: TRBV6-2/TRBV6-3
J: TRBJ2-7

CDR3: CSVGLSPNQSLHF
DNA: TGCAGCGTGGGATTATCGCCGAATCAGTCCCTGCATTTT
size: .
D: .
V: TRBV29-1
J: TRBJ1-5

CDR3: CASGFPINGQFF
DNA: TGTGCCAGCGGTTTCCCGATCAATGGGCAGTTCTTC
size: .
D: .
V: TRBV12-3/TRBV12-4
J: TRBJ2-1

CDR3: CSARDIRGQGPYEQYF
DNA: TGCAGTGCTAGAGATATCAGGGGGCAGGGACCCTACGAGCAGTACTTC
size: .
D: TRBD1
V: TRBV20-1
J: TRBJ2-7

CDR3: CSVRFFGSTDTQYF
DNA: TGCAGCGTTAGGTTTTTTGGGAGCACAGATACGCAGTATTTT
size: many
D: .
V: TRBV29-1
J: TRBJ2-3

CDR3: CASSPGTSFSGANVLSF
DNA: TGTGCCAGCAGTCCTGGTACTTCTTTCTCTGGGGCCAACGTCCTGAGTTTC
size: .
D: .
V: TRBV12-3/TRBV12-4
J: TRBJ2-6

CDR3: CASKGGVAINEQFF
DNA: TGTGCCAGCAAAGGGGGTGTGGCGATCAATGAGCAGTTCTTC
size: medium-sized
D: .
V: TRBV6-2/TRBV6-3
J: TRBJ2-1

CDR3: CSARSPRGGGNQPQHF
DNA: TGCAGTGCTAGATCCCCCCGCGGCGGAGGGAATCAGCCCCAGCATTTT
size: .
D: .
V: TRBV20-1
J: TRBJ1-5

CDR3: CASIQLLAGAYNEQFF
DNA: TGCGCCAGCATTCAACTTCTAGCGGGAGCCTACAATGAGCAGTTCTTC
size: .
D: TRBD2
V: TRBV4-3
J: TRBJ2-1

CDR3: CASSSQSVWSYEQYF
DNA: TGCGCCAGCAGTTCGCAAAGTGTATGGTCTTACGAGCAGTACTTC
size: .
D: .
V: TRBV5-1
J: TRBJ2-7

CDR3: CSVGKTWNDKETQYF
DNA: TGCAGCGTGGGGAAAACATGGAACGACAAAGAGACCCAGTACTTC
size: .
D: .
V: TRBV29-1
J: TRBJ2-5

CDR3: CASTPPISGGMYNEQFF
DNA: TGTGCCAGCACACCCCCCATCTCCGGGGGCATGTACAATGAGCAGTTCTTC
size: many
D: .
V: TRBV6-2/TRBV6-3
J: TRBJ2-1

CDR3: CASSLSGFEETQYF
DNA: TGCGCCAGCAGCTTGTCAGGCTTCGAAGAGACCCAGTACTTC
size: many
D: .
V: TRBV5-1
J: TRBJ2-5

CDR3: CASSQGLASLWKEKLFF
DNA: TGCGCCAGCAGCCAAGGTCTGGCTTCACTGTGGAAAGAAAAACTGTTTTTT
size: .
D: .
V: TRBV4-1
J: TRBJ1-4

CDR3: CASSAGRSSYEQYF
DNA: TGTGCCAGCAGTGCAGGGAGGAGCTCCTACGAGCAGTACTTC
size: .
D: .
V: TRBV2
J: TRBJ2-7

CDR3: CSVGPSGVRETQYF
DNA: TGCAGCGTTGGTCCTAGCGGGGTACGGGAGACCCAGTACTTC
size: many
D: TRBD2
V: TRBV29-1
J: TRBJ2-5

CDR3: CASSRDRDSYERYF
DNA: TGTGCCAGCAGTCGCGATAGGGACAGTTACGAGCGGTACTTC
size: .
D: TRBD1
V: TRBV5-4
J: TRBJ2-7

CDR3: CASSLVVGGSEQYF
DNA: TGTGCCAGCAGCTTAGTAGTCGGGGGCTCGGAGCAGTACTTC
size: many
D: .
V: TRBV7-8
J: TRBJ2-7

CDR3: CASSPGTVSRGYTF
DNA: TGTGCGAGCAGCCCGGGGACAGTGAGTAGAGGCTACACCTTC
size: .
D: TRBD1
V: TRBV5-4
J: TRBJ1-2

CDR3: CASSGPGQGMYEQYF
DNA: TGTGCCAGCAGCGGACCGGGACAGGGGATGTACGAGCAGTACTTC
size: medium-sized
D: TRBD1
V: TRBV14
J: TRBJ2-7

CDR3: CASSLPTDRGPQDF
DNA: TGTGCCAGCAGTTTGCCCACGGACAGAGGTCCCCAGGATTTT
size: once
D: .
V: TRBV28
J: TRBJ1-5

CDR3: CTSSSWGTGARPLAKNIQNF
DNA: .
size: .
D: .
V: TRBV7-9
J: TRBJ2-4

CDR3: CASDFTGELFF
DNA: TGTGCCAGCGATTTCACCGGGGAGCTGTTTTTT
size: many
D: .
V: TRBV7-9
J: TRBJ2-2

CDR3: CAGSPEASGWGTDTQYF
DNA: TGCGCCGGCAGCCCGGAAGCGAGTGGGTGGGGCACAGATACGCAGTATTTT
size: .
D: .
V: TRBV4-3
J: TRBJ2-3

CDR3: CANSSGYLTMNEKLFF
DNA: TGTGCCAACTCCTCAGGGTATCTTACCATGAATGAAAAACTATTTTTT
size: once
D: .
V: TRBV6-5
J: TRBJ1-4

CDR3: CASRPRQGAYGEQFF
DNA: TGTGCCAGCAGGCCGAGACAGGGGGCGTATGGTGAGCAGTTCTTC
size: many
D: TRBD1
V: TRBV2
J: TRBJ2-1

CDR3: CAISLRLAGANTDTQYF
DNA: TGTGCCATCAGTTTAAGACTAGCGGGGGCAAACACAGATACGCAGTATTTT
size: once
D: TRBD2
V: TRBV12-3/TRBV12-4
J: TRBJ2-3

CDR3: CASSYSTVDEAFF
DNA: TGTGCCAGCAGTTACTCGACAGTTGACGAAGCTTTCTTT
size: .
D: .
V: TRBV6-2/TRBV6-3
J: TRBJ1-1

CDR3: CSVAGLEGDGELFF
DNA: TGCAGCGTAGCAGGACTAGAGGGAGACGGGGAGCTGTTTTTT
size: .
D: TRBD2
V: TRBV29-1
J: TRBJ2-2

CDR3: CASSSPGGAYNEQFF
DNA: TGTGCCAGCAGCTCACCTGGGGGAGCCTACAATGAGCAGTTCTTC
size: many
D: .
V: TRBV5-4
J: TRBJ2-1

CDR3: CASRRSNGELFF
DNA: TGTGCCAGCCGTAGATCAAACGGGGAGCTGTTTTTT
size: many
D: .
V: TRBV6-2/TRBV6-3
J: TRBJ2-2

CDR3: CASSRAGSSEGYTF
DNA: TGCGCAAGCAGCCGGGCAGGGAGCTCGGAGGGCTACACCTTC
size: .
D: .
V: TRBV4-1
J: TRBJ1-2

CDR3: CSAKVDRAAEAFF
DNA: TGCAGTGCTAAAGTAGACAGGGCGGCTGAAGCTTTCTTT
size: .
D: TRBD1
V: TRBV20-1
J: TRBJ1-1

CDR3: CSALGLLHEQYF
DNA: TGCAGTGCCCTCGGCCTCCTCCACGAGCAGTACTTC
size: many
D: .
V: TRBV20-1
J: TRBJ2-7

CDR3: CASSLALGGQAKNIQYF
DNA: TGTGCCAGCAGCTTAGCGCTGGGGGGACAGGCCAAAAACATTCAGTACTTC
size: few
D: .
V: TRBV7-9
J: TRBJ2-4

CDR3: CASSQARVGNNQPQHF
DNA: TGCGCCAGCAGCCAAGCCAGGGTTGGAAACAATCAGCCCCAGCATTTT
size: .
D: .
V: TRBV4-1
J: TRBJ1-5

CDR3: CASSQVGQGKYNEQFF
DNA: TGCGCCAGCAGCCAGGTTGGACAGGGGAAATATAATGAGCAGTTCTTC
size: .
D: TRBD1
V: TRBV4-1
J: TRBJ2-1

CDR3: CSSSFGTGGGSYQSQHF
DNA: TGTTCCAGCAGTTTCGGGACAGGAGGGGGTAGCTATCAGTCCCAGCATTTT
size: .
D: TRBD1
V: TRBV12-3/TRBV12-4
J: TRBJ1-5

CDR3: CASNQDRTKQPQHF
DNA: TGTGCCAGCAATCAGGACAGGACAAAACAGCCCCAGCATTTT
size: .
D: TRBD1
V: TRBV6-1
J: TRBJ1-5

CDR3: CASSSVKLDTRYF
DNA: TGTGCCAGCAGCTCGGTGAAACTGGATACGCGGTATTTT
size: .
D: .
V: TRBV5-6
J: TRBJ2-3

CDR3: CANLVRSYNEQFF
DNA: TGTGCCAACCTGGTAAGGTCCTATAATGAGCAGTTCTTC
size: few
D: .
V: TRBV13
J: TRBJ2-1

CDR3: CSAGGGSGGKLFF
DNA: TGCAGTGCGGGAGGGGGGAGTGGGGGAAAACTGTTTTTT
size: many
D: .
V: TRBV20-1
J: TRBJ1-4

CDR3: CTSSFGNHNQPQHF
DNA: TGTACCAGCAGTTTTGGCAATCACAATCAGCCCCAGCATTTT
size: once
D: .
V: TRBV12-3/TRBV12-4
J: TRBJ1-5

CDR3: CATTGRRGQPQHF
DNA: TGTGCCACCACCGGCAGGAGGGGTCAGCCCCAGCATTTT
size: .
D: .
V: TRBV10-3
J: TRBJ1-5

CDR3: CAWSGTTYNEQFF
DNA: TGTGCCTGGTCCGGGACAACGTACAATGAGCAGTTCTTC
size: few
D: .
V: TRBV30
J: TRBJ2-1

CDR3: CASSFSGETQYF
DNA: TGTGCCAGCAGCTTCTCGGGAGAGACCCAGTACTTC
size: many
D: .
V: TRBV6-2/TRBV6-3
J: TRBJ2-5

CDR3: CTSSQDMGSNQPQHF
DNA: TGCACCAGTAGCCAAGATATGGGGAGCAATCAGCCCCAGCATTTT
size: .
D: .
V: TRBV4-1
J: TRBJ1-5

CDR3: CASSRASAEAFF
DNA: TGTGCCAGCAGCAGGGCGAGTGCTGAAGCTTTCTTT
size: .
D: .
V: TRBV11-2
J: TRBJ1-1

CDR3: CASRRTGGGYEQYF
DNA: TGCGCCAGCAGGCGGACTGGGGGTGGCTACGAGCAGTACTTC
size: .
D: .
V: TRBV4-1
J: TRBJ2-7

CDR3: CASRTESQNYDYTF
DNA: TGTGCCAGCCGCACCGAGAGCCAGAACTATGACTACACCTTC
size: .
D: .
V: TRBV5-6
J: TRBJ1-2

CDR3: CSVESGSAAEAFF
DNA: TGCAGCGTTGAAAGTGGGAGTGCCGCTGAAGCTTTCTTT
size: many
D: .
V: TRBV29-1
J: TRBJ1-1